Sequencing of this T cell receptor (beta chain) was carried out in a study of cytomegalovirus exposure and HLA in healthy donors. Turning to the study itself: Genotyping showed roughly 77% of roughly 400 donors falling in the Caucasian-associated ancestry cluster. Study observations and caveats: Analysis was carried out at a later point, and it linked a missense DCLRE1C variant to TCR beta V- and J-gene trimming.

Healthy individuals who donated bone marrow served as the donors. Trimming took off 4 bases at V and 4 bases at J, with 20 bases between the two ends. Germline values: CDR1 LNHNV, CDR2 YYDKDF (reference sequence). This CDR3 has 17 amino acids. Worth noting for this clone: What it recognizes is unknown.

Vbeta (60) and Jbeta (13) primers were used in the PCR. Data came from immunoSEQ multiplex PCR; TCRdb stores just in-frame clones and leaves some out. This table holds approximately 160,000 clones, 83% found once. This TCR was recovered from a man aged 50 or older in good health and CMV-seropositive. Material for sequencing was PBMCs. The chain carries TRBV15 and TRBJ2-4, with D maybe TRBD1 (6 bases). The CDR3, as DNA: TGTGCCACCAGCAATAGGGGGAGCACTCCTTTTAAAAACATTCAGTACTTC. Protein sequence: CATSNRGSTPFKNIQYF.